This TCR beta chain was sequenced for a study of OX40 agonist ivuxolimab in advanced cancers. This CDR3 is built from 14 residues. Germline loops: CDR1 SGHTA, CDR2 FQGNSA. V was trimmed by 5 bases and J by 8 bases, leaving 18 bases between them. The method was immunoSEQ multiplex PCR; TCRdb's version includes in-frame clones alone and lacks a portion of them. The sample lists more than 60,000 clones; 90% were seen once. The material was CD4+ or CD8+ T cells sorted from blood, obtained in a trial of the OX40 agonist ivuxolimab. The J gene is TRBJ1-2, the V gene TRBV7-2; a weak D match, TRBD1 (5 bases). This sequence was found in an adult with an advanced solid tumor such as melanoma, head and neck, liver or kidney cancer. The CDR3 DNA reads as TGTGCCAGCAGCCAAGGGACCGTCAGAGGAGGCTACACCTTC. It translates to CASSQGTVRGGYTF.